Sequencing of this TCR beta chain was carried out in a study of blood T cell repertoires in COVID-19. Study-level background: T cells, B-cell-depleted T cells, or PBMCs provided the cDNA or gDNA that served as material.

Original processing notes: Amplifying reference gene primers gave estimates of nucleated cell counts. Data came from immunoSEQ multiplex PCR; TCRdb stores just in-frame clones and leaves some out. From that table come the V and J calls and clone size; the DNA was used to work out D and trimming. Among around 300,000 clones listed, over 75% were seen once. Trimming left V 3 bases short and J 4 bases short, with 11 bases between. This CDR3 has 14 residues. Germline values: CDR1 SGHNT, CDR2 YYREEE (reference sequence). This TCR derives from a woman in her 50s with active or convalescent COVID-19. The rearrangement joins TRBV5-4 to TRBJ2-4; TRBD1 is a possible D gene (5 bases). The sample comprised peripheral blood. CDR3 nucleotides: TGTGCCAGCAGCTCCAGGGTGGTGAAAAACATTCAGTACTTC. It yields the protein CASSSRVVKNIQYF. The variable domain in full, with the rest retrieved from reference TRBV5-4 and TRBJ2-4, is ETGVTQSPTHLIKTRGQQVTLRCSSQSGHNTVSWYQQALGQGPQFIFQYYREEENGRGNFPPRFSGLQFPNYSSELNVNALELDDSALYLCASSSRVVKNIQYFGAGTRLSVL.